These 22 T cell receptor beta chains were all obtained from the same sample, sequenced in a study of T cells in Graves' hyperthyroidism and ophthalmopathy. TCR beta CDR3 regions were amplified from RNA transcripts. The TCR CDR3 first-round RT-PCR relied on the HTBI primer set. TCRdb redid the calling of the multiplex PCR reads with MiXCR, one entry per CDR3 protein. The sample yields 450,000 to 600,000 distinct CDR3 sequences, just under 20% seen once. Material: blood. Source of these receptors: a middle-aged man with Graves' ophthalmopathy.

The chain combines TRBV6-2 or TRBV6-3 with TRBJ1-2, with D hard to call. Trimming took off 6 bases at V and 2 bases at J, with 13 bases between the two ends. The CDR3 contains 14 residues. Germline CDR1 reads MNHEY; CDR2 reads SVGEGT. Written as DNA, the CDR3 is TGTGCCAGCAGCTATGTACGGGAGAACTATGGCTACACCTTC. Its translation: CASSYVRENYGYTF.

The chain is built from TRBV9 and TRBJ1-3; D is possibly TRBD1 (5 bases). Trimming pared 4 bases from V and 8 bases from J, leaving 13 bases between. This CDR3 is built from 13 residues. Germline CDR1 SGDLS, CDR2 YYNGEE. The CDR3: CASSSTGTHTIYF. Here the CDR3 DNA reads TGTGCCAGCAGCTCTACCGGGACTCACACCATATATTTT.

This clonotype has ten or more counts. The V call is TRBV2, the J call TRBJ2-1; D remains unclear. V dropped 1 base and J dropped 6 bases, with 7 bases sitting between them. Germline V lookup: CDR1 SNHLY, CDR2 FYNNEI. CDR3 length: 13 residues. CDR3 bases: TGTGCCAGCAGTGAAGATTGGCCCAATGAGCAGTTCTTC. Its translation is CASSEDWPNEQFF.

The V and J genes are TRBV19 and TRBJ2-4, with D tentatively TRBD1 or TRBD2 (5 bases each). The germline V gene has CDR1 LNHDA and CDR2 SQIVND (reference sequence). Deletions cut 3 bases from V and 0 bases from J, with 9 bases between. The CDR3 consists of 15 residues. DNA for the CDR3: TGTGCCAGTAGTATTGGGACGTTAGCCAAAAACATTCAGTACTTC. Encoded protein: CASSIGTLAKNIQYF.

V and J are TRBV3-1 and TRBJ1-3; 7 positions match TRBD1. Germline V CDR1 and CDR2: LGHDT, YNNKEL (reference sequence). With V trimmed by 2 bases and J by 4 bases, 5 bases remained unmatched. The CDR3 extends over 15 amino acids. In nucleotides, the CDR3 is TGTGCCAGCAGCCAACCGACAGGGTGGGGAAACACCATATATTTT. The encoded protein is CASSQPTGWGNTIYF.

Worth noting for this clonotype: This may stem from a read error, because a much larger clone lies one nucleotide away. The V gene is TRBV6-1, the J gene TRBJ2-1; D remains ambiguous. This CDR3 region has 11 residues. The germline gives CDR1 MNHNS, CDR2 SASEGT. V lost 6 bases and J 6 bases, leaving 6 bases between the germline ends. CDR3: CASSNLNEQFF. Here the CDR3 DNA reads TGTGCCAGCAGCAACCTCAATGAGCAGTTCTTC.

This clonotype was observed at least ten times. The CDR3 region is CATSDLETGGEAFYEKLFF. CDR3 DNA sequence: TGTGCCACCAGTGATTTGGAGACAGGGGGAGAGGCCTTCTACGAAAAACTGTTTTTT. The V gene is TRBV24-1, the J gene TRBJ1-4, with TRBD1 matching over 9 bases. V was clipped by 0 bases and J by 8 bases; unmatched bases: 15. CDR3 size: 19 residues. Germline lookup yields CDR1 KGHDR and CDR2 SFDVKD.

This clonotype was detected many times. The chain is built from TRBV3-1 and TRBJ2-1, with a possible D match to TRBD2 (5 bases). In germline, CDR1 is LGHDT, CDR2 YNNKEL (reference sequence). The CDR3 is made up of 18 amino acids. Between the trimmed V and J ends, which lost 0 bases and 0 bases, there was a span of 15 bases. In DNA, the CDR3 is TGTGCCAGCAGCCAAGATCTGAGTTATGGGAGCTCCTACAATGAGCAGTTCTTC. It encodes CASSQDLSYGSSYNEQFF.

The rearrangement links TRBV6-2 or TRBV6-3 to TRBJ1-1, with a possible D match to TRBD1 (5 bases). V was shortened by 2 bases and J by 11 bases, with 15 bases between the two germline ends. The CDR3 consists of 13 residues. Germline V CDR1 and CDR2: MNHEY, SVGEGT. For the CDR3, the DNA is TGTGCCAGCAGTTACGGGGGGGGGTTTGGGGCTTTCTTT. Its protein is CASSYGGGFGAFF.

The chain links TRBV2 to TRBJ1-5; D might be TRBD1 (5 bases). This CDR3 contains 18 residues. Trimming removed 3 bases at V and 5 bases at J, with 23 bases between. Germline V gene data show CDR1 as SNHLY and CDR2 as FYNNEI. The CDR3 is CASSDFARGGGEDQPQHF. CDR3 in DNA: TGTGCCAGCAGTGACTTCGCCCGGGGCGGGGGAGAGGATCAGCCCCAGCATTTT.

The chain is built from TRBV30 and TRBJ2-1; 8 nucleotides line up with TRBD2. The CDR3 spans 16 residues. CDR1 GTSNPN and CDR2 SVGIG come from the germline V gene (reference sequence). J gave up 6 bases and V 1 base, and 11 bases lay outside the gene matches. The CDR3 DNA sequence: TGTGCCTGGAGTGGTGTCGGGGGACTAGTCGGCAATGAGCAGTTCTTC. This codes for CAWSGVGGLVGNEQFF. The full variable domain, with the rest looked up from reference TRBV30 and TRBJ2-1, is SQTIHQWPATLVQPVGSPLSLECTVEGTSNPNLYWYRQAAGRGLQLLFYSVGIGQISSEVPQNLSASRPQDRQFILSSKKLLLSDSGFYLCAWSGVGGLVGNEQFFGPGTRLTVL.

In its sample, this clonotype was seen a few times. CDR3 protein: CASSPGTGVDYGYTF. The CDR3 bases are TGTGCCAGCAGCCCCGGGACAGGGGTCGACTATGGCTACACCTTC. V usage is TRBV27 and J usage is TRBJ1-2; TRBD1 agrees at 10 bases. The CDR3 consists of 15 residues. CDR1 and CDR2 from the germline V gene are MNHEY and SMNVEV (reference sequence). The V and J ends lost 6 bases and 3 bases, in that order; junction bases with no gene match: 7.

This clonotype was counted many times. The rearrangement links TRBV7-2 to TRBJ2-7, with a tentative D call TRBD1 (5 bases). The V gene's germline CDR1 is SGHTA and CDR2 FQGNSA. The CDR3 covers 14 residues. V dropped 3 bases and J dropped 4 bases, with 13 bases sitting between them. CDR3 DNA: TGTGCCAGCAGCTTTACAGGCCAGGCTTACGAGCAGTACTTC. This encodes CASSFTGQAYEQYF.

This clonotype turned up a few times. The chain joins TRBV5-1 to TRBJ2-3; 13 nucleotides align to TRBD2. The trim removed 4 bases at V and 7 bases at J, leaving 6 bases unmatched. Germline CDR1 and CDR2: SGHRS and YFSETQ. This CDR3 is built from 15 residues. The CDR3 DNA reads TGCGCCAGCAGCCTTACTAGCGGGGGGGAAAATACGCAGTATTTT. Translated: CASSLTSGGENTQYF.

This clonotype was counted ten times or more. The chain employs TRBV6-1 and TRBJ2-1, with D tentatively TRBD2 (5 bases). Trimming took 6 bases from V and 0 from J, leaving 6 bases between them. The germline gives CDR1 MNHNS, CDR2 SASEGT. This CDR3 is 13 amino acids long. DNA for the CDR3: TGTGCCAGCAGCCGGGACTCCTACAATGAGCAGTTCTTC. It specifies CASSRDSYNEQFF.

This clonotype was detected a few times. This chain connects TRBV18 to TRBJ2-1; tentatively, D is TRBD2 (6 bases). Per germline, CDR1 KGHSH and CDR2 LQKENI. This CDR3 region has 16 residues. V dropped 3 bases and J dropped 8 bases, with 20 bases sitting between them. CDR3 in amino acids: CASSPSPGLSRDEQFF. CDR3 DNA sequence: TGTGCCAGCTCACCTTCACCGGGACTTAGCCGTGATGAGCAGTTCTTC.

This chain links TRBV12-3 or TRBV12-4 with TRBJ2-7; the D gene is possibly TRBD1 (5 bases). Deletions cut 4 bases from V and 4 bases from J, with 14 bases between. The CDR3 runs 14 residues. Here the CDR3 DNA reads TGTGCCAGCAGTTCCCAGCAGGGTCTTTACGAGCAGTACTTC. Encoded protein: CASSSQQGLYEQYF.

In its sample, this clonotype was seen a few times. The chain is built from TRBV5-1 and TRBJ2-1; 11 bases match TRBD2. CDR1 is SGHRS, CDR2 YFSETQ, per germline. V lost 4 bases and J lost 7; bases outside the gene matches: 7. This CDR3 is built from 15 residues. The CDR3 nucleotides are TGCGCCAGCAGCATATCCGGGACTAGCGGAAATGAGCAGTTCTTC. The encoded protein is CASSISGTSGNEQFF.

In its sample, this clonotype was seen many times. The chain recombines TRBV6-1 with TRBJ1-1; D remains unclear. Per germline, CDR1 MNHNS and CDR2 SASEGT. Trimming pared 5 bases from V and 0 bases from J, leaving 7 bases between. The CDR3 is made up of 13 amino acids. CDR3 DNA: TGTGCCAGCAGTTTATACATGAACACTGAAGCTTTCTTT. Its protein product is CASSLYMNTEAFF.

This clonotype was seen ten or more times. A read error may produce the germline difference seen at one junction end. The chain recombines TRBV5-1 with TRBJ2-5, with 7 bases identical to TRBD1. CDR1 and CDR2 (germline): SGHRS, YFSETQ. This CDR3 contains 14 residues. The CDR3 coding sequence is TGTGCCAGCAGTTTAACAGGGGCGCAAGAGACCCAGTACTTC. This encodes CASSLTGAQETQYF.

This clonotype was seen a few times. J is TRBJ2-3 and V is TRBV6-2 or TRBV6-3; D may be TRBD2 (7 bases). Germline lookup yields CDR1 MNHEY and CDR2 SVGEGT. The ends were cut back, 7 bases at V and 6 bases at J, with 11 bases in the middle. CDR3 size: 12 residues. This CDR3 reads CASNRGADTQYF. The CDR3 coding sequence is TGTGCCAGCAACCGGGGGGCGGATACGCAGTATTTT.

The sample holds many counts of this clonotype. The chain is built from TRBV20-1 and TRBJ2-2; D unclear. CDR3 length equals 14 residues. The germline V gene has CDR1 DFQATT and CDR2 SNEGSKA (reference sequence). The germline V and J ends were trimmed by 2 bases and 1 base, with 8 bases remaining between them. CDR3 amino acids: CSARPLGNTGELFF. CDR3 nucleotides: TGCAGTGCTAGACCGCTAGGGAACACCGGGGAGCTGTTTTTT.